The T cell receptor beta chain under discussion was sequenced for a study of CD8+ T cells in alopecia areata. Overall study results and limits: Among patients, TCR sharing was less clear than in mice, a difference possibly due in part to HLA diversity in the patient population. Researchers report lesional scalp, most notably alopecia totalis/universalis, outstripped normal scalp in clonality.

Germline CDR1 reads GTSNPN; CDR2 reads SVGIG (reference sequence). The CDR3 sequence is 14 residues long. V lost 4 bases, J lost 0 bases, and 11 bases lay in between. Once RNA had been extracted, it was reverse transcribed into cDNA to act as the sequencing template. Clones were sequenced by immunoSEQ multiplex PCR, and TCRdb holds only the in-frame ones, with some missing. The sample holds around 120,000 clones, roughly 69% seen once. As for this clone: Its cognate antigen is unknown.

The sequenced sample consisted of CD4+ T cells sorted from blood. The rearrangement uses TRBV30 and TRBJ2-3, with D possibly being TRBD1 (6 bases). This receptor was identified in a human donor in good health. CDR3: CAWKDRSSTDTQYF. The CDR3, as DNA: TGTGCCTGGAAGGACAGATCTAGCACAGATACGCAGTATTTT. The full variable domain, its missing parts supplied by reference TRBV30 and TRBJ2-3, is SQTIHQWPATLVQPVGSPLSLECTVEGTSNPNLYWYRQAAGRGLQLLFYSVGIGQISSEVPQNLSASRPQDRQFILSSKKLLLSDSGFYLCAWKDRSSTDTQYFGPGTRLTVL.